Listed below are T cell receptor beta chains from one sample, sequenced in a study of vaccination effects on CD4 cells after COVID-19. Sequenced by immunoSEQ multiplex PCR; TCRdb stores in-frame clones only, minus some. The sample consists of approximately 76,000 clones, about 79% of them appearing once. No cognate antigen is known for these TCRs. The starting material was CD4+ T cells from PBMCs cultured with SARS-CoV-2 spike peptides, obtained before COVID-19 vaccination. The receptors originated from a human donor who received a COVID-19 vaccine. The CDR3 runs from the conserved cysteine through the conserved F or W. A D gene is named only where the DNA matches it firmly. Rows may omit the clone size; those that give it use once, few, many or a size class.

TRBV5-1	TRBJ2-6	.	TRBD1	TGCGCCAGCAGCTTCAAACCGACAGGGGGCGTAACCGGGGCCAACGTCCTGACTTTC	CASSFKPTGGVTGANVLTF
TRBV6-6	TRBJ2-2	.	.	TGTGCCAGCAGTCCCGGACGGAACGGGGAGCTGTTTTTT	CASSPGRNGELFF
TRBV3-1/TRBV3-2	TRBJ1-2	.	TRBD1	TGTGCCAGCAGCCAACGGGCAGGGGGCTCTGGCTACACCTTC	CASSQRAGGSGYTF
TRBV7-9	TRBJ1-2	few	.	TGTGCCAGCAGCTTAGCCGGGACCCAGGCTAACTATGGCTACACCTTC	CASSLAGTQANYGYTF
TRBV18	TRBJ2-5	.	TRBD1	TGTGCCAGCTCACCCGGGACAGTAGAGACCCAGTACTTC	CASSPGTVETQYF
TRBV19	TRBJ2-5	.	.	TGTGCCAGTAGTATTAGGGGAGGAGGCGGCCAAGAGACCCAGTACTTC	CASSIRGGGGQETQYF
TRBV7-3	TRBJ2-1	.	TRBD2	TGTGCCAGCAGCTTAACGACTAGCCAACCGTTCTTC	CASSLTTSQPFF
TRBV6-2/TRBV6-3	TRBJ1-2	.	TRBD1	TGTGCCAGCAGCTTGGGGACAGGGGGACTCTATGGCTACACCTTC	CASSLGTGGLYGYTF
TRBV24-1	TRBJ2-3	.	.	TGTGCCACCAGTGTCCCCTCGGGGGCTGTATCTAGCCCAGATACGCAGTATTTT	CATSVPSGAVSSPDTQYF
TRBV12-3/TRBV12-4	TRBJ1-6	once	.	TGTGCCAGCAGGTTCGGACATGGGTCACCCCTCCACTTT	CASRFGHGSPLHF
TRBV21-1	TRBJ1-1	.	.	TGTGCCAGCAGCAAAAATGTCCTAGTTAGGACAGGCGGGTGGAACACTGAAGCTTTCTTT	CASSKNVLVRTGGWNTEAFF
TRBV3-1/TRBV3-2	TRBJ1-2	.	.	TGTGCCAGCAGCCAGTCTTTAGACGGGTCTCCCACCTTC	CASSQSLDGSPTF
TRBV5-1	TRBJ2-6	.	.	TGCGCCAGCAGCTTGATAGCTATCTCTGGGGCCAACGTCCTGACTTTC	CASSLIAISGANVLTF
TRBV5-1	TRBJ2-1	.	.	TGCGCCAGCAGCAGGGTTTGGGGGCAATACAATGAGCAGTTCTTC	CASSRVWGQYNEQFF
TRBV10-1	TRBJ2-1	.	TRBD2	TGCGCCAGCAGTCGGGGAGGGCTGGCGGCGGGAAATGAGCAGTTCTTC	CASSRGGLAAGNEQFF
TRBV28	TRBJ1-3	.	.	TGTGCCAGCAGTTTATGGTCGGGGGACGCCGGAAACACCATATATTTT	CASSLWSGDAGNTIYF
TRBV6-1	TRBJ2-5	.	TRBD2	TGTGCCAGCAGTGCAGGACTAGCGGGGGGTTACCAAGAGACCCAGTACTTC	CASSAGLAGGYQETQYF
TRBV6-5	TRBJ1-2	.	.	TGTGCCAGCATGTCAGGGTTTAACTATGGCTACACCTTC	CASMSGFNYGYTF
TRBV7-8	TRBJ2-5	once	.	TGTGCCAGCAGCTCGAGGTCTCAAGAGACCCAGTACTTC	CASSSRSQETQYF
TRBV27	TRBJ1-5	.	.	TGTGCCAGCAGGCAGTGGGGCAGCAATCAGCCCCAGCATTTT	CASRQWGSNQPQHF
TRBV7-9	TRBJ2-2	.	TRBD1	TGTGCCAGCAGCTTGACAGGGACGAACACCGGGGAGCTGTTTTTT	CASSLTGTNTGELFF
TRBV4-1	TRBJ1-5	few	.	TGCGCCAGCAGCCCCCGAACTGATCAGCCCCAGCATTTT	CASSPRTDQPQHF
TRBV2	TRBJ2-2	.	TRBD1	TGTGCCAGTAAGACCGGGACAGGGAACACCGGGGAGCTGTTTTTT	CASKTGTGNTGELFF
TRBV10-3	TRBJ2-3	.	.	TGTGCCATCAGTGAGTCGACACGCCGCACAGATACGCAGTATTTT	CAISESTRRTDTQYF
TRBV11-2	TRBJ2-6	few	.	TGTGCCAGCAGCATCCGGGACGGTGGCATCTCTGGGGCCAACGTCCTGACTTTC	CASSIRDGGISGANVLTF
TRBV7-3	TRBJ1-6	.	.	TGTGCCAGCAGTAGATCCGGGGACAATTCACCCCTCCACTTT	CASSRSGDNSPLHF
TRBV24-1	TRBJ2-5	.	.	TGTGCCACCAGTGATTGGAGGGGCAGCCAAGAGACCCAGTACTTC	CATSDWRGSQETQYF
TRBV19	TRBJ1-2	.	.	TGTGCCAGTAGTACGGCAGCCTATGGCTACACCTTC	CASSTAAYGYTF
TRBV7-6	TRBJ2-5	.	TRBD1	TGTGCCAGCAGCTTACGGACAGGGTCCGTTTTGCGTGAGACCCAGTACTTC	CASSLRTGSVLRETQYF
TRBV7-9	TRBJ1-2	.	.	TGTGCCAGCAGCTTAGTGGTACAGGACAGCGGCCCAGCTTTCGGCTACACCTTC	CASSLVVQDSGPAFGYTF
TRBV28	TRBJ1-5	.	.	TGTGCCAGCAGTTTATCGGATCAGCCCCAGCATTTT	CASSLSDQPQHF
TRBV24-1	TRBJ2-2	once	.	TGTGCCACCAGTGACCCCGACAGAATTAACACCGGGGAGCTGTTTTTT	CATSDPDRINTGELFF
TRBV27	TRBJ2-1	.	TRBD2	TGTGCCAGCAGTATTAGAGCGGGGGCTCAATACAATGAGCAGTTCTTC	CASSIRAGAQYNEQFF
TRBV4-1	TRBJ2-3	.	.	TGCGCCAGCAGCCTACCCGGGACCCTGGGAGATACGCAGTATTTT	CASSLPGTLGDTQYF
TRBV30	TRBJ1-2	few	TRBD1	TGTGCCTGGAAGGGACAGCCTAACTATGGCTACACCTTC	CAWKGQPNYGYTF
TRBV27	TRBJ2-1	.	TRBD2	TGTGCCAGCAAAGATCTGGGGGGGACCTACAATGAGCAGTTCTTC	CASKDLGGTYNEQFF
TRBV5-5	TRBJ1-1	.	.	TGTGCCAGCAGCTCTAGAGGGGGGAACACTGAAGCTTTCTTT	CASSSRGGNTEAFF
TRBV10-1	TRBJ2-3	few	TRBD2	TGCGCCAGCAGCCTCGGGGGGTTCGGAAACACAGATACGCAGTATTTT	CASSLGGFGNTDTQYF
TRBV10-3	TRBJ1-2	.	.	TGTGCCATCAGTGAGGAGACCGACTATGGCTACACCTTC	CAISEETDYGYTF
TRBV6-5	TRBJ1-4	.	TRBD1	TGTGCCAGCAGGCCGGGACAGTCAAATGAAAAACTGTTTTTT	CASRPGQSNEKLFF
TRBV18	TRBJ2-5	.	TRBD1	TGTGCCAGCTCACCTCGGACAGGCCAAGAGACCCAGTACTTC	CASSPRTGQETQYF
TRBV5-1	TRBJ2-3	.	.	TGCGCCAGCAGCTTGGTACAGGGAGACCGTACGCAGTATTTT	CASSLVQGDRTQYF
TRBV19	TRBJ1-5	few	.	TGTGCCAGTAGTATAGGCGTGAGCAATCAGCCCCAGCATTTT	CASSIGVSNQPQHF
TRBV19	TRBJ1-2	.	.	TGTGCCAGTAGTCCCCGGGGGGCACAGGACGGGAGCTATGGCTACACCTTC	CASSPRGAQDGSYGYTF
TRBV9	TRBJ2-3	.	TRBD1	TGTGCCAGCAGCCCTCGGACAGGGAGCACAGATACGCAGTATTTT	CASSPRTGSTDTQYF
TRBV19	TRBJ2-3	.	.	TGTGCCAGTAGTAGCCTAGGGGAAAGTGCAGATACGCAGTATTTT	CASSSLGESADTQYF
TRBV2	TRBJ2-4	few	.	TGTGCCGCCGGAGGGGGGCCAAACATTCAGTACTTC	CAAGGGPNIQYF
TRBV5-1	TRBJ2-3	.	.	TGCGCCAGCAGCCAAGGACAGCCCACAGATACGCAGTATTTT	CASSQGQPTDTQYF
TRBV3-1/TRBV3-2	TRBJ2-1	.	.	TGTGCCAGCAGCCAAGATGGAACTTCCCCGGACAATGAGCAGTTCTTC	CASSQDGTSPDNEQFF
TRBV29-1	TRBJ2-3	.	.	TGCAGCGTTGGTTTCCCAGGGATTAAAGGAGATACGCAGTATTTT	CSVGFPGIKGDTQYF
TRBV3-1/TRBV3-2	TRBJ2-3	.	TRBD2	TGTGCCAGCAGCCGGCGCGGGGGGTCGAATACGCAGTATTTT	CASSRRGGSNTQYF
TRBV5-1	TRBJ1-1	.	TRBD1	TGCGCCAGCAGCTTGGAGGGACAGTTGAACACTGAAGCTTTCTTT	CASSLEGQLNTEAFF
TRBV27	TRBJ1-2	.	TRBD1	TGTGCCAGCAGCTGGGGACAGGGAGGTGGCTACACCTTC	CASSWGQGGGYTF